This T cell receptor (beta chain) was sequenced in a study of response to subunit inactivated influenza vaccine. This clonotype was detected a few times. Its antigen remains unknown. Study-level results: That few new T cells are recruited by each seasonal influenza vaccination was the authors' suggestion.

TCRdb passed the RT-PCR reads through MiXCR, listing each CDR3 protein once. The data show some 640,000 distinct CDR3 sequences, with approximately 13% seen just once and 5.5% to 7% held by the top ten. With 0 bases removed from V and 3 bases from J, the gap between germline ends came to 10 bases. This CDR3 region has 14 residues. Germline V gene lookup returns CDR1 SGHRS and CDR2 YFSETQ. The TCR originated in a man in his fifties or sixties who received an inactivated influenza vaccine. The chain carries TRBV5-1 and TRBJ2-7; D not resolved. Source: PBMCs from blood, taken 14 days before vaccination. CDR3 loop: CASSLDPRHYEQYF. In DNA, the CDR3 is TGCGCCAGCAGCTTGGACCCACGGCACTACGAGCAGTACTTC.